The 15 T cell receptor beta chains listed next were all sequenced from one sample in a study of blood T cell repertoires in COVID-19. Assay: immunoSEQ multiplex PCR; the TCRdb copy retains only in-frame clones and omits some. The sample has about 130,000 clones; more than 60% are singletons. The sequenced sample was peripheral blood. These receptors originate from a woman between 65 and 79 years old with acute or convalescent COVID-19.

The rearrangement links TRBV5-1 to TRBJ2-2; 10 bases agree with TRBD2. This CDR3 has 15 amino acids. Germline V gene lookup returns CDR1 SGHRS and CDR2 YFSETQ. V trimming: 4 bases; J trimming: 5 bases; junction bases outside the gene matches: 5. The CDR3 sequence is CASSIAGGLTGELFF. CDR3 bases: TGCGCCAGCAGCATAGCGGGAGGCCTGACCGGGGAGCTGTTTTTT.

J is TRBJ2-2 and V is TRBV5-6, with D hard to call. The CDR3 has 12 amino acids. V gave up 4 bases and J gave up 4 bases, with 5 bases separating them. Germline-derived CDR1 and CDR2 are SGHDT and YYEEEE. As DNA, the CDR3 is TGTGCCAGCAGCGACACCACCGGGGAGCTGTTTTTT. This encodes CASSDTTGELFF.

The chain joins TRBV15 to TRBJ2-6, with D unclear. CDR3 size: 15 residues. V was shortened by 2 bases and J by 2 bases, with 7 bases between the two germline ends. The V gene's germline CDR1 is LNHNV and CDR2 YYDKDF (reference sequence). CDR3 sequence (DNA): TGTGCCACCAGCAGACAAAGCACTGGGGCCAACGTCCTGACTTTC. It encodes CATSRQSTGANVLTF.

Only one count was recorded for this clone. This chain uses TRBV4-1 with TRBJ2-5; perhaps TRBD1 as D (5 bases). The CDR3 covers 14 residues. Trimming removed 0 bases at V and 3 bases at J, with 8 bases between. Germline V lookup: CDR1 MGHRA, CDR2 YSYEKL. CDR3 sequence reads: CASSQDRTKETQYF. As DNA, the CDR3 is TGCGCCAGCAGCCAAGATCGGACAAAAGAGACCCAGTACTTC.

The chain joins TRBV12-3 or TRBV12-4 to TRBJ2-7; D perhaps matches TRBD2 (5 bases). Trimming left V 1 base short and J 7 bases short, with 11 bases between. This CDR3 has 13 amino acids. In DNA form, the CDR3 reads TGTGCCAGCAGTTTAGAGCGGTCGCGAGAGCAGTACTTC. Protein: CASSLERSREQYF.

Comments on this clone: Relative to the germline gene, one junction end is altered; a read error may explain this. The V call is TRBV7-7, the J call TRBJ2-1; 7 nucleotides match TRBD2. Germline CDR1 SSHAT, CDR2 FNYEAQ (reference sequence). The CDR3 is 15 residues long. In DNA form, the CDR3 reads TGTGCTAGCAGCTTACTGGGGGGGGGTAGCGATGAGCAGTTCTTC. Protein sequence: CASSLLGGGSDEQFF.

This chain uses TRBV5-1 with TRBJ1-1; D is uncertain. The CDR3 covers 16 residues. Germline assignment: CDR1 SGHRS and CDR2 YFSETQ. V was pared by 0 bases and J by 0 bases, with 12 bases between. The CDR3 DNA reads TGCGCCAGCAGCTTGGAAGGGCGGGTTATGAACACTGAAGCTTTCTTT. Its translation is CASSLEGRVMNTEAFF.

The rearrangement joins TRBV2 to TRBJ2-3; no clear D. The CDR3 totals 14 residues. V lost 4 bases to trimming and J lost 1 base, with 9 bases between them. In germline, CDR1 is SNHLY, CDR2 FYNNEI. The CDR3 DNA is TGTGCCAGCAGTGTTACCCAGGGCACAGATACGCAGTATTTT. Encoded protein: CASSVTQGTDTQYF. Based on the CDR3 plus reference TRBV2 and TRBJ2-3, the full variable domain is EPEVTQTPSHQVTQMGQEVILRCVPISNHLYFYWYRQILGQKVEFLVSFYNNEISEKSEIFDDQFSVERPDGSNFTLKIRSTKLEDSAMYFCASSVTQGTDTQYFGPGTRLTVL.

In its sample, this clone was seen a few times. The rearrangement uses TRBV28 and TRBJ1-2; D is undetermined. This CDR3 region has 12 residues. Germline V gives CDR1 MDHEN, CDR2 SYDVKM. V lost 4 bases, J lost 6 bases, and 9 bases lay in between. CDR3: CASSSGGDGYTF. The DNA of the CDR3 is TGTGCCAGCAGTTCCGGAGGAGATGGCTACACCTTC.

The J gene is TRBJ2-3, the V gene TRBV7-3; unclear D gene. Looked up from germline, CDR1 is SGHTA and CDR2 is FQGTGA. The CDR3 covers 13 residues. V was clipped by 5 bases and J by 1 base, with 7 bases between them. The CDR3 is CASSLSGTDTQYF. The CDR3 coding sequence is TGTGCCAGCAGCCTCTCCGGCACAGATACGCAGTATTTT.

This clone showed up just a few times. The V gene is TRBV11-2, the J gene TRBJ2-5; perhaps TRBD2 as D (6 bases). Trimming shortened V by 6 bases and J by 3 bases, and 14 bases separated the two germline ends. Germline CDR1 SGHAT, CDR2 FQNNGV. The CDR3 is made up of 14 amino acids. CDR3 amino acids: CASSRGTEKETQYF. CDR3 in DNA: TGTGCCAGCAGTCGGGGGACGGAGAAAGAGACCCAGTACTTC.

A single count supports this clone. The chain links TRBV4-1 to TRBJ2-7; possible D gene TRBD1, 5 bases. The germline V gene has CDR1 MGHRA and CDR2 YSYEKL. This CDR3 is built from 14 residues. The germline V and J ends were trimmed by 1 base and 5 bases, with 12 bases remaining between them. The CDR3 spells CASSQVTRAHEQYF. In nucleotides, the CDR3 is TGCGCCAGCAGCCAAGTAACCAGGGCGCACGAGCAGTACTTC.

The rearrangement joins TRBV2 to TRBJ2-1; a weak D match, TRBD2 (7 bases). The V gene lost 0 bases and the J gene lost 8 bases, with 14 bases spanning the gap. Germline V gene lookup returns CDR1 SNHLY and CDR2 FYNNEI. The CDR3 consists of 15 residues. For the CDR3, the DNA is TGTGCCAGCAGTGAAGCGGGGGGGCCATTCTATGAGCAGTTCTTC. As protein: CASSEAGGPFYEQFF.

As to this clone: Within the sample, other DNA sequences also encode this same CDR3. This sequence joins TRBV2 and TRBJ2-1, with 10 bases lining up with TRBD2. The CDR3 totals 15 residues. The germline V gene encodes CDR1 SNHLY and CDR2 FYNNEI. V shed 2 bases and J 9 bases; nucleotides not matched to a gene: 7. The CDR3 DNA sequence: TGTGCCAGCAGTGAAACAGCGGGAGGGGGGGGTGAGCAGTTCTTC. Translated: CASSETAGGGGEQFF. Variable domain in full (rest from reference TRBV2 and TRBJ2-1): EPEVTQTPSHQVTQMGQEVILRCVPISNHLYFYWYRQILGQKVEFLVSFYNNEISEKSEIFDDQFSVERPDGSNFTLKIRSTKLEDSAMYFCASSETAGGGGEQFFGPGTRLTVL.

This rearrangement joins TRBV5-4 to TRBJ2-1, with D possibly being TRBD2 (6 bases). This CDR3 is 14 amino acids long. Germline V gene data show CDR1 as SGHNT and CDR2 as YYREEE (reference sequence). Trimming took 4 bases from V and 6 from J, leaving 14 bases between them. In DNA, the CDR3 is TGTGCCAGCAGCCCTGGAGGGTTTATCAATGAGCAGTTCTTC. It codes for CASSPGGFINEQFF.